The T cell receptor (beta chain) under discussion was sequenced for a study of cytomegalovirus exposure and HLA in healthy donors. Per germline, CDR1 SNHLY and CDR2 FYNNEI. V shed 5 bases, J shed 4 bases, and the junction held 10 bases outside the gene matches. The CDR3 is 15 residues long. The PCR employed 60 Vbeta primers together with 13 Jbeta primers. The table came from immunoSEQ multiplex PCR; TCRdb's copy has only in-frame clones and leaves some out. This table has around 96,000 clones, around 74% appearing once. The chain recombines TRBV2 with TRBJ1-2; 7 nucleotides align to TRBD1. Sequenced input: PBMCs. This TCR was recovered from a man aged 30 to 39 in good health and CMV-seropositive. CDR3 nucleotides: TGTGCCAGCAGTCGACAGGGTTCCTCCAGCTATGGCTACACCTTC. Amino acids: CASSRQGSSSYGYTF.